The next 20 T cell receptor beta chains were all read from a single sample in a study of tissue T cells after allogeneic stem cell transplantation. Described time point: mouse harvest day 14 after allogeneic transplant. Mouse grafts combined 10^7 T-cell-depleted bone marrow cells with 10^6 splenic CD5+ T cells. Here immunoSEQ multiplex PCR was the method, and the copy in TCRdb shows in-frame clones only, minus some. The profile shows more than 4,000 clones, approximately 50% of them singletons. Material for sequencing was gut tissue. Source of these receptors: a female BALB/c mouse given C57BL/6 T cells with graft-versus-host disease after an allogeneic hematopoietic cell transplant.

Concerning this clone itself: The gene symbols are mouse symbols. The read falls 1 residue short of the CDR3 end, and the missing part is taken from the germline J gene. V and J are TRBV5 and TRBJ2-1; D call uncertain. Per germline, CDR1 LGHNA and CDR2 YNLKQL (reference sequence). Deletions cut 5 bases from V and 2 bases from J, with 4 bases between. CDR3 length equals 12 residues. The CDR3 bases that were read are TGTGCCAGCAGCGCTGACTATGCTGAGCAGTTC. Its translation is CASSADYAEQF. The CDR3 reads in full as CASSADYAEQFF.

Notes on this clone: Genes and germline come from the mouse. The DNA ends 1 residue before the CDR3 does, and the rest of the CDR3 is filled in from the germline J gene. V gene TRBV1 combines with J gene TRBJ1-1, with unresolved D. Per germline, CDR1 NSQYPW and CDR2 LRSPGD (reference sequence). The CDR3 sequence is 13 residues long. The germline V and J ends were trimmed by 0 bases and 3 bases, with 5 bases remaining between them. The CDR3 loop reads CTCSADMDTEVFF. The DNA read from the CDR3 is TGCACCTGCAGTGCAGACATGGACACAGAAGTCTTC.

Note on this clone: Gene names and germline match the mouse. The CDR3 extends 1 residue past the end of the read, so its final part is completed from the germline J gene. The chain links TRBV12-1 to TRBJ2-7, with 8 bases fitting TRBD2. CDR3 size: 14 residues. Germline V gives CDR1 SGHSN, CDR2 HYEKVE. After removal of 0 bases from V and 4 bases from J, the junction contained 4 bases not matched to a gene. CDR3 loop: CASSLSLGGYEQYF. The covered CDR3 bases are TGTGCCAGCTCTCTCTCGCTGGGGGGTTATGAACAGTAC.

This clone has just a few counts. Mouse germline and gene names are used. The read terminates 1 residue ahead of where the CDR3 ends, so the germline J gene completes it. Other DNA sequences in this specimen translate into the identical CDR3. The rearrangement joins TRBV13-1 to TRBJ1-1; no clear D gene. The V gene lost 0 bases and the J gene lost 1 base, with 7 bases spanning the gap. Germline CDR1 and CDR2: NSHNY and SYGAGN. There are 14 residues in the CDR3. CDR3 DNA, as far as it was read: TGTGCCAGCAGTGATGGAGGGAGGAACACAGAAGTCTTC. This encodes CASSDGGRNTEVF. The complete CDR3 sequence is CASSDGGRNTEVFF.

This clone turned up a few times. Gene names and germline match the mouse. CDR3 DNA (partial): TGTGCAAGCAGCTTAGAGACAGGGTCAGACACCCAGTAC. It codes for CASSLETGSDTQY. The whole CDR3 protein is CASSLETGSDTQYF. The rearrangement uses TRBV16 and TRBJ2-5; 7 bases are a match to TRBD1. Coverage ceases 1 residue before the CDR3 finishes, and the germline J gene fills in the end. J gave up 5 bases and V 0 bases, and 2 bases lay outside the gene matches. The CDR3 has 14 amino acids. CDR1 is SGHSA and CDR2 is FRNQAP in the germline V gene. The whole variable domain, filled in from reference TRBV16 and TRBJ2-5, reads NAGVIQTPRHKVTGKGQEATLWCEPISGHSAVFWYRQTIVQGLEFLTYFRNQAPIDDSGMPKERFSAQMPNQSHSTLKIQSTQPQDSAVYLCASSLETGSDTQYFGPGTRLLVL.

Worth noting for this clone: The gene names given are mouse names. Read coverage stops 1 residue before the CDR3 terminus; the germline J gene supplies the remainder. This chain connects TRBV3 to TRBJ2-4, with 9 bases aligning to TRBD1. The CDR3 runs to 13 residues. Losses at the gene ends were 2 bases for V and 7 bases for J; bases not matched to a gene: 1. CDR1 is SNHLY and CDR2 is FYNGKV in the germline V gene (reference sequence). CDR3 bases read: TGTGCCAGCAGCTTAAGGACAGGGGACACCTTGTAC. It specifies CASSLRTGDTLY. The full CDR3 protein is CASSLRTGDTLYF. The complete variable domain, with remaining parts taken from reference TRBV3 and TRBJ2-4, reads GPKVLQIPSHQIIDMGQMVTLNCDPVSNHLYFYWYKQILGQQMEFLVNFYNGKVMEKSKLFKDQFSVERPDGSYFTLKIQPTALEDSAVYFCASSLRTGDTLYFGAGTRLSVL.

On this clone itself: Gene names are the mouse ones. The read falls 1 residue short of the CDR3 end, and the missing part is taken from the germline J gene. The chain is built from TRBV26 and TRBJ1-1, with TRBD1 matching 8 bases. The CDR3 consists of 15 residues. Germline loops: CDR1 KGHPV, CDR2 FQNQEV (reference sequence). Trimming at V came to 6 bases and at J to 0 bases, leaving 6 bases not matched to a gene. CDR3 bases read: TGTGCCAGCAGCCCACAACAGGGGGCAAACACAGAAGTCTTC. It specifies CASSPQQGANTEVF. The complete CDR3 reads CASSPQQGANTEVFF.

In its sample, this clone ranks as medium-sized. The germline and genes are mouse ones. Coverage ceases 1 residue before the CDR3 finishes, and the germline J gene fills in the end. V and J are TRBV26 and TRBJ2-1; D ambiguous. The ends were cut back, 1 base at V and 3 bases at J, with 7 bases in the middle. This CDR3 has 14 residues. Germline CDR1 KGHPV, CDR2 FQNQEV (reference sequence). This CDR3 is CASSLYGVYAEQFF. Incomplete CDR3 DNA: TGTGCCAGCAGTCTGTACGGGGTCTATGCTGAGCAGTTC.

Worth noting for this clone: Here the gene names and germline are mouse. The read stops 1 residue short of the end of the CDR3; the missing end is completed from the germline J gene. The chain employs TRBV12-1 and TRBJ1-3; no definite D call. The CDR3 length is 14 residues. Germline CDR1 and CDR2: SGHSN and HYEKVE. Trimming left V 2 bases short and J 0 bases short, with 7 bases between. CDR3 protein: CASSPGISGNTLYF. The covered CDR3 bases are TGTGCCAGCTCTCCGGGAATTTCTGGAAATACGCTCTAT.

This clone has only a few counts. Each gene name is a mouse one. The read ends 1 residue early relative to the CDR3; the germline J gene fills the gap. The chain combines TRBV26 with TRBJ1-1, with D possibly TRBD1 on 6 matching bases. CDR1 and CDR2 (germline): KGHPV, FQNQEV (reference sequence). Trimming pared 4 bases from V and 4 bases from J, leaving 13 bases between. This CDR3 has 14 residues. CDR3 region: CASSPQGSGTEVFF. Incomplete CDR3 DNA: TGTGCCAGCAGTCCCCAGGGGTCCGGCACAGAAGTCTTC.

About this clone: Gene names and germline match the mouse. From the germline J gene comes the end of the CDR3, since the read stops 1 residue before it. The chain is built from TRBV4 and TRBJ2-1; no clear D gene. The CDR3 is 14 amino acids. The V and J ends lost 3 bases and 3 bases respectively, with 9 bases between them. Germline lookup yields CDR1 LGHDT and CDR2 YNNKQL (reference sequence). The covered CDR3 bases are TGTGCCAGCAGCTACGGCGGAATCTATGCTGAGCAGTTC. Its protein is CASSYGGIYAEQF. The whole CDR3 protein reads CASSYGGIYAEQFF.

Details on this clone: Gene names denote mouse genes. The sequence runs out 1 residue before the end of the CDR3; the remainder is reconstructed from the germline J gene. The same CDR3 is also encoded by other DNA sequences in this sample. This chain connects TRBV17 to TRBJ2-7; 8 nucleotides agree with TRBD2. The CDR3 totals 15 residues. The junction had 10 bases not matched to a gene; V was cut back by 2 bases and J by 7 bases. The germline V gene has CDR1 MNHDT and CDR2 YYDKIL. The CDR3 DNA, read in part, is TGTGCTAGCAGTAGATGGCGGGGGGGGCGGGGCGAACAGTAC. Amino acid sequence: CASSRWRGGRGEQY. The entire CDR3 protein reads CASSRWRGGRGEQYF.

This clone ranks as medium-sized (0.01 to 0.1%). Here the gene names and germline are mouse. The read finishes 1 residue shy of the CDR3 end, and the germline J gene is used to complete it. The chain recombines TRBV29 with TRBJ1-1, with TRBD1 as a possible D gene (5 bases). CDR3 length equals 13 residues. Trimming stripped 5 bases from V and 4 bases from J, with 11 bases between. CDR1 is MSHET and CDR2 is SYDVDS in the germline V gene. The CDR3 reads CASSIGAGTEVFF. CDR3 DNA (partial): TGTGCTAGCAGTATAGGGGCGGGCACAGAAGTCTTC.

On this clone itself: The genes and germline here are from mouse. Read coverage stops 1 residue before the CDR3 terminus; the germline J gene supplies the remainder. The chain joins TRBV26 to TRBJ2-5, with 8 positions matching TRBD1. V lost 5 bases and J lost 6; bases outside the gene matches: 4. This CDR3 is 13 amino acids long. Germline V gene sequence: CDR1 KGHPV, CDR2 FQNQEV (reference sequence). The CDR3 loop reads CASSAGGADTQYF. CDR3 DNA, as far as it was read: TGTGCCAGCAGTGCAGGGGGCGCTGACACCCAGTAC.

In the case of this clone: These gene names are mouse names. This CDR3 reads CASSWDPNTGQLYF. The part of the CDR3 DNA that was read is TGTGCAAGCAGCTGGGACCCAAACACCGGGCAGCTCTAC. The chain couples TRBV16 to TRBJ2-2; D tentatively reads TRBD1 or TRBD2 (5 bases each). The read ends 1 residue shy of where the CDR3 ends; the end is completed using the germline J gene. Germline CDR1 SGHSA, CDR2 FRNQAP. CDR3 size: 14 residues. Trimming pared 4 bases from V and 0 bases from J, leaving 6 bases between.

With respect to this clone: Germline and genes: mouse. The DNA ends 1 residue before the CDR3 does, and the rest of the CDR3 is filled in from the germline J gene. The chain joins TRBV12-1 to TRBJ1-1; no clear D. Trimming left V 2 bases short and J 4 bases short, with 7 bases between. The CDR3 runs 12 residues. Germline-derived CDR1 and CDR2 are SGHSN and HYEKVE. Partial CDR3 DNA: TGTGCCAGCTCTCCTCCGGGCACAGAAGTCTTC. Residues: CASSPPGTEVF. The CDR3 as a whole reads CASSPPGTEVFF. Looking up the rest from reference TRBV12-1 and TRBJ1-1 gives the full variable domain: DSGVVQSPRHIIKEKGGRSVLTCIPISGHSNVVWYQQTLGKELKFLIQHYEKVERDKGFLPSRFSVQQFDDYHSEMNMSALELEDSAMYFCASSPPGTEVFFGKGTRLTVV.

This clone showed up just once. Mouse gene names apply. The sequence runs out 1 residue before the end of the CDR3; the remainder is reconstructed from the germline J gene. The chain carries TRBV15 and TRBJ2-2; D perhaps matches TRBD1 (5 bases). Per the germline V gene, CDR1 is SGHND and CDR2 is FRSKSL. V lost 3 bases to trimming and J lost 2 bases, with 7 bases between them. The CDR3 has 14 residues. CDR3 region: CASSLEGNTGQLYF. The covered CDR3 bases are TGTGCCAGCAGTTTGGAGGGGAACACCGGGCAGCTCTAC.

Worth noting for this clone: The gene names given are mouse names. The sequenced part of the CDR3 DNA is TGTGCCAGCAGCTTAGCAGGGGCTGGGGCTGAGCAGTTC. Its translation: CASSLAGAGAEQF. The complete CDR3 reads CASSLAGAGAEQFF. This chain joins TRBV3 and TRBJ2-1; D might be TRBD1 or TRBD2, each matching 5 bases. The CDR3 is cut off 1 residue early in the read; its end comes from the germline J gene. The CDR3 contains 14 residues. V lost 0 bases and J 7 bases, leaving 10 bases between the germline ends. Germline V gene lookup returns CDR1 SNHLY and CDR2 FYNGKV (reference sequence).

This clone is medium-sized within its sample. Germline and genes: mouse. CDR3 DNA (partial): TGTGCCAGCAGTGGAAATTCTGGAAATACGCTCTAT. Amino acid sequence: CASSGNSGNTLY. The CDR3 in full is CASSGNSGNTLYF. The chain couples TRBV13-3 to TRBJ1-3, with D unresolved. The DNA ends 1 residue before the CDR3 does, and the rest of the CDR3 is filled in from the germline J gene. The ends were cut back, 3 bases at V and 0 bases at J, with 4 bases in the middle. The CDR3 is 13 amino acids. Germline V lookup: CDR1 NNHDY, CDR2 SYVADS.

This clone was recorded a few times. Mouse gene names apply. With the read ending 1 residue before the CDR3 end, the germline J gene is used to fill in that end. This chain joins TRBV13-1 and TRBJ2-5; no reliable D call. This CDR3 contains 13 residues. Trimming stripped 1 base from V and 0 bases from J, with 3 bases between. Germline CDR1 reads NSHNY; CDR2 reads SYGAGN. The sequenced CDR3 bases are TGTGCCAGCAGTGATCTTAACCAAGACACCCAGTAC. This encodes CASSDLNQDTQY. The whole CDR3 is CASSDLNQDTQYF.